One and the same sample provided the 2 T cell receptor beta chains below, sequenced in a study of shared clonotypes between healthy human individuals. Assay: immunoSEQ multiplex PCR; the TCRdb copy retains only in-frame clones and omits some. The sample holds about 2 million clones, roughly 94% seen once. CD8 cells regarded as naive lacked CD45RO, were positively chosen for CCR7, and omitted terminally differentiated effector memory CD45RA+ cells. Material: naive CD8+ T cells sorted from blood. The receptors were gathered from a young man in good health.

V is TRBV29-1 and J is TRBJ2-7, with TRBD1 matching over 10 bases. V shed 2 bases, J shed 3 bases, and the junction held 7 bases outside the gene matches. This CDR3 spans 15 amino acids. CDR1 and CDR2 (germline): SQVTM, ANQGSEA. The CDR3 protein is CSVERSGTGDYEQYF. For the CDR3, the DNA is TGCAGCGTTGAAAGGTCCGGGACAGGGGACTACGAGCAGTACTTC.

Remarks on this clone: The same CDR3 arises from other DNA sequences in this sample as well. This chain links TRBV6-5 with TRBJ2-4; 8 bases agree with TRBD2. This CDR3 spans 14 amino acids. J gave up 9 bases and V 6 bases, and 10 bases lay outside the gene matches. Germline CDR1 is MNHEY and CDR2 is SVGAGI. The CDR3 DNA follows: TGTGCCAGCAGCTACCGAGAACGGGGGGGCATTCAGTACTTC. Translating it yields CASSYRERGGIQYF.